This is a list of T cell receptor beta chains from one sample in a study of shared T cell receptors in the human thymus. Sequenced by immunoSEQ multiplex PCR; TCRdb stores in-frame clones only, minus some. The sample contains 600,000 or so clones, around 87% of which appear only once. These data were also reused for a study on human thymus T cells.

Sequenced sample: thymocytes. These receptors originate from a boy under three years old with a congenital heart defect. Both conserved end residues are part of each CDR3. Each record gives: clone size, V gene, CDR3 length, J gene, D gene, CDR3 DNA, CDR3 protein. A D gene is named only where the DNA matches it firmly. Clone sizes are given selectively: once, few, many, or a class where the clone is expanded.

>-|TRBV27|16|TRBJ2-1|TRBD1
TGTGCCAGCAGGGGAGAACCGGGACAGGTTTACAATGAGCAGTTCTTC
CASRGEPGQVYNEQFF
>-|TRBV4-1|14|TRBJ2-7|TRBD1
TGCGCCAGCAGCCGGGACAGGACATCGCTAGAGCAGTACTTC
CASSRDRTSLEQYF
>-|TRBV5-1|15|TRBJ2-1|TRBD2
TGCGCCAGCAGCTTCAATAGCGGGAGGATAAGTGAGCAGTTCTTC
CASSFNSGRISEQFF
>-|TRBV7-2|15|TRBJ1-4|-
TGTGCCAGCAGCTTAGTAGGTGGGGCACGTGAAAAACTGTTTTTT
CASSLVGGAREKLFF
>few|TRBV4-3|20|TRBJ2-6|-
TGCGCCAGCAGCCAAGACGGCGAGGACAGATACCGCTCTGGGGCCAACGTCCTGACTTTC
CASSQDGEDRYRSGANVLTF
>-|TRBV27|19|TRBJ2-1|TRBD2
TGTGCCAGCAGTTTAATTTCCCCCATACTAGCGGGGCACCACAATGAGCAGTTCTTC
CASSLISPILAGHHNEQFF
>-|TRBV6-5|15|TRBJ2-7|-
TGTGCCAGCAGTAAACGGACAGCCCCCTCCTACGAGCAGTACTTC
CASSKRTAPSYEQYF
>-|TRBV28|16|TRBJ2-6|TRBD1
TGTGCCAGCAGGACAGGGGACTTCTCTGGGGCCAACGTCCTGACTTTC
CASRTGDFSGANVLTF
>-|TRBV9|14|TRBJ2-4|-
TGTGCCAGCAGCGTAGGAATGGGGCTAAACATTCAGTACTTC
CASSVGMGLNIQYF
>-|TRBV28|15|TRBJ2-5|-
TGTGCCAGCAGTTCCAAACCCGGGTTCGGTGAGACCCAGTACTTC
CASSSKPGFGETQYF
>-|TRBV21-1|11|TRBJ1-4|-
TGTGCCATTCCAAAGGGGGAAAAACTGTTTTTT
CAIPKGEKLFF
>-|TRBV6-6|15|TRBJ1-2|TRBD1
TGTGCCAGCAGTGACTCGACAGGGGCCGATTATGGCTACACCTTC
CASSDSTGADYGYTF
>-|TRBV18|15|TRBJ2-1|TRBD2
TGTGCCAGCTCACCCCGGGACTACCTATACAATGAGCAGTTCTTC
CASSPRDYLYNEQFF
>-|TRBV6-1|15|TRBJ1-5|TRBD1
TGTGCCAGCAACAGGACAGGGAGGGAAAATCAGCCCCAGCATTTT
CASNRTGRENQPQHF
>few|TRBV28|13|TRBJ1-3|-
TGTGCCAGCAGTTACAACTCTGGAAACACCATATATTTT
CASSYNSGNTIYF
>-|TRBV29-1|17|TRBJ2-3|TRBD2
TGCAGCGTTGATGGGTTGGGACTAGCGGGAGTAACAGATACGCAGTATTTT
CSVDGLGLAGVTDTQYF
>-|TRBV27|14|TRBJ1-1|TRBD1
TGTGCCAGCAGTTCGGGACAGGGGAACACTGAAGCTTTCTTT
CASSSGQGNTEAFF
>-|TRBV27|18|TRBJ2-7|TRBD2
TGTGCCAGCAGCGAATCGCTAGCGGGAGGGCCCACCAACTACGAGCAGTACTTC
CASSESLAGGPTNYEQYF
>-|TRBV7-6|15|TRBJ2-7|-
TGTGCCAGCAGCACCTACCAGGACTTCGATTACGAGCAGTACTTC
CASSTYQDFDYEQYF
>-|TRBV7-6|14|TRBJ2-7|TRBD2
TGTGCCAGCAGCCGCCTCGGCGGGGGGTACGAGCAGTACTTC
CASSRLGGGYEQYF
>-|TRBV7-5|17|TRBJ2-5|-
TGTGTCAGAAGCCAGGGGACTAGCGGATTCTGCCAAGAGACCCAGTACTTC
CVRSQGTSGFCQETQYF
>-|TRBV6-1|16|TRBJ1-6|-
TGTGCCAGCAGTGAAGTGGCCCGCAAAATAAATTCACCCCTCCACTTT
CASSEVARKINSPLHF
>-|TRBV19|14|TRBJ1-1|-
TGTGCCAGTAGCCCCAAGTCGGGGGGCACTGAAGCTTTCTTT
CASSPKSGGTEAFF
>few|TRBV28|17|TRBJ2-1|-
TGTGCCAGCAGTCCCCCCACTAGATTAAGGTCCTACAATGAGCAGTTCTTC
CASSPPTRLRSYNEQFF
>-|TRBV2|12|TRBJ2-7|TRBD1
TGTGCCAGCGGGACAGGTTCCTACGAGCAGTACTTC
CASGTGSYEQYF
>-|TRBV29-1|16|TRBJ1-2|-
TGCAGCGTTGAAGATGGGGTGGGGGAGGGCCGCTATGGCTACACCTTC
CSVEDGVGEGRYGYTF
>-|TRBV20-1|9|TRBJ2-1|TRBD2
TGCAGCGCACGGACTAGAGAGTTCTTC
CSARTREFF
>-|TRBV7-6|17|TRBJ1-4|-
TGTGCCAGCAGCTTAGTGCGTTCAGGGGTGCGTGGTGGGGAACTGTTTTTT
CASSLVRSGVRGGELFF
>-|TRBV10-3|14|TRBJ1-1|TRBD1
TGTGCCATCATCAGACAGGGCGTGAACACTGAAGCTTTCTTT
CAIIRQGVNTEAFF
>once|TRBV19|14|TRBJ1-1|-
TGTGCCAGTAGTATGTTATCGCGCGCCACTGAAGCTTTCTTT
CASSMLSRATEAFF
>once|TRBV29-1|12|TRBJ1-2|-
TGCAGCGTTGAAGATGCCGGTTATGGCTACACCTTC
CSVEDAGYGYTF
>-|TRBV7-9|15|TRBJ1-1|TRBD1
TGTGCCAGCAGGCACACAGGGGGCCGGGGGACTGAAGCTTTCTTT
CASRHTGGRGTEAFF
>-|TRBV11-2|14|TRBJ2-7|TRBD2
TGTGCCAGCAGCTTTAGCGGGAGTCCCTACGAGCAGTACTTC
CASSFSGSPYEQYF
>-|TRBV19|17|TRBJ1-5|-
TGTGCCAGTAGTATAGATCCCCCGACAGGACCCAATCAGCCCCAGCATTTT
CASSIDPPTGPNQPQHF
>-|TRBV4-2|18|TRBJ2-2|-
TGTGCCAGCAGCCAAGAGGAGGCCGCCGACACCTACACCGGGGAGCTGTTTTTT
CASSQEEAADTYTGELFF
>-|TRBV4-1|13|TRBJ1-1|-
TGCGCCAGCAGCCAAGATCTTAAAACTGAAGCTTTCTTT
CASSQDLKTEAFF
>few|TRBV7-6|13|TRBJ2-7|-
TGTGCCAGCAAGAAGCGGTTCCTTATGGAGCAGTACTTC
CASKKRFLMEQYF
>-|TRBV4-1|15|TRBJ1-4|-
TGCGCCAGCAGCCAAGTTGTCCCGGTGGGCGAAAAACTGTTTTTT
CASSQVVPVGEKLFF
>few|TRBV6-4|20|TRBJ2-5|TRBD2
TGTGCCAGCAGTGACTCTACCGGGCTAGCGGGAGTTTTGTGGCAAGAGACCCAGTACTTC
CASSDSTGLAGVLWQETQYF
>few|TRBV11-2|17|TRBJ1-1|TRBD1
TGTGCCAGCAGCTTAGTCGAGAACAGGGGAACGAACACTGAAGCTTTCTTT
CASSLVENRGTNTEAFF